The 10 T cell receptor beta chains in this list originate from one sample, sequenced in a study of T cells in Graves' hyperthyroidism and ophthalmopathy. RNA transcripts provided the source from which TCR beta CDR3 regions were amplified. TCR CDR3 underwent first-round RT-PCR with the HTBI primer set. TCRdb passed the multiplex PCR reads through MiXCR, listing each CDR3 protein once. The data contain 550,000 to 800,000 distinct CDR3 sequences, 17% of them seen just once; the ten biggest clones take up around a sixth. Material for sequencing was blood. These receptors were obtained from a man aged 50 to 60 with Graves' hyperthyroidism.

This clonotype has a count of ten or more. The J gene is TRBJ1-1, the V gene TRBV10-3; the D gene is possibly TRBD1 (6 bases). Germline CDR1 ENHRY, CDR2 SYGVKD. The CDR3 loop spans 15 amino acids. V dropped 6 bases and J dropped 0 bases, with 14 bases sitting between them. The CDR3 bases are TGTGCCATCAGGCAGGGGTTACTCATGAACACTGAAGCTTTCTTT. Protein product: CAIRQGLLMNTEAFF.

This clonotype was found many times. This chain connects TRBV2 to TRBJ2-7; perhaps TRBD2 as D (5 bases). The length of the CDR3 is 14 residues. Trimming removed 8 bases at V and 3 bases at J, with 17 bases between. Looked up from germline, CDR1 is SNHLY and CDR2 is FYNNEI. In nucleotides, the CDR3 is TGTGCCAGCCGTGGAGGCGGCTACGACTACGAGCAGTACTTC. Translation gives CASRGGGYDYEQYF.

This clonotype was observed at least ten times. V usage is TRBV2 and J usage is TRBJ2-7, with D perhaps matching TRBD2 (6 bases). Germline-derived CDR1 and CDR2 are SNHLY and FYNNEI. V lost 4 bases and J lost 6, with 13 bases in between. This CDR3 region has 13 residues. The CDR3 DNA reads TGTGCCAGCAGTGGACTAGTAGGAGGCGAGCAGTACTTC. Encoded protein: CASSGLVGGEQYF.

This clonotype appeared a few times. The gene calls are TRBV3-1 and TRBJ1-1; no definite D call. Trimming removed 1 base at V and 7 bases at J, with 10 bases between. Germline V gives CDR1 LGHDT, CDR2 YNNKEL (reference sequence). The CDR3 runs 13 residues. The CDR3 DNA is TGTGCCAGCAGCCAAGGGGAGTCAGATGAAGCTTTCTTT. Translated, it gives CASSQGESDEAFF.

V usage is TRBV7-9 and J usage is TRBJ2-7; TRBD1 or TRBD2 may be the D gene (5 bases each). The CDR3 extends over 15 amino acids. V lost 3 bases to trimming and J lost 0 bases, with 12 bases between them. Germline V gene lookup returns CDR1 SEHNR and CDR2 FQNEAQ (reference sequence). The CDR3 region has the DNA TGTGCCAGCAGCTTGGGACCAGTCAGCTCCTACGAGCAGTACTTC. Translating it yields CASSLGPVSSYEQYF.

V is TRBV7-9 and J is TRBJ2-1, with 8 positions matching TRBD2. Trimming at V came to 4 bases and at J to 5 bases, leaving 4 bases not matched to a gene. The V gene's germline CDR1 is SEHNR and CDR2 FQNEAQ (reference sequence). The length of the CDR3 is 14 residues. In nucleotides, the CDR3 is TGTGCCAGCAGCTGGGGACTAGATAACAATGAGCAGTTCTTC. Amino acid sequence: CASSWGLDNNEQFF.

This clonotype was detected ten times or more. The V and J genes are TRBV2 and TRBJ2-7; D not resolved. The germline V gene has CDR1 SNHLY and CDR2 FYNNEI. There are 13 residues in the CDR3. Trimming took 6 bases from V and 3 from J, leaving 12 bases between them. CDR3 protein: CASSRDKYYEQYF. The CDR3 nucleotides are TGTGCCAGCAGCCGAGACAAGTACTACGAGCAGTACTTC. The entire variable domain, with the rest obtained from reference TRBV2 and TRBJ2-7, is as follows: EPEVTQTPSHQVTQMGQEVILRCVPISNHLYFYWYRQILGQKVEFLVSFYNNEISEKSEIFDDQFSVERPDGSNFTLKIRSTKLEDSAMYFCASSRDKYYEQYFGPGTRLTVT.

This clonotype was picked up many times. V and J are TRBV10-3 and TRBJ1-1; no definite D call. The ends were cut back, 2 bases at V and 4 bases at J, with 11 bases in the middle. CDR1 is ENHRY, CDR2 SYGVKD, per germline. This CDR3 spans 14 amino acids. In nucleotides, the CDR3 is TGTGCCATCAGTGAGCCTAACCGGCCCACTGAAGCTTTCTTT. Translating gives CAISEPNRPTEAFF.

The chain carries TRBV12-3 or TRBV12-4 and TRBJ2-1; 7 nucleotides match TRBD2. CDR3 length: 15 residues. The ends lost 4 bases at V and 0 bases at J; junction bases unmatched: 3. This CDR3 reads CASSYRGGSYNEQFF. Here the CDR3 DNA reads TGTGCCAGCAGTTATCGCGGGGGCTCCTACAATGAGCAGTTCTTC.

This clonotype was recorded many times. One end of the junction is discordant with germline, which a read error may explain. The rearrangement links TRBV7-2 to TRBJ2-7; D is unresolved. The CDR3 runs 15 residues. The germline CDR1 and CDR2 sequences are SGHTA and FQGNSA. Here the CDR3 reads CASSRASETLYEQYF. The CDR3 nucleotides read TGCGCCAGCAGCCGTGCCAGCGAGACTCTTTACGAGCAGTACTTC.